Following are 29 T cell receptor beta chains from one sample sequenced in a study of cytomegalovirus exposure and HLA in healthy donors. PCR primers comprised 60 Vbeta and 13 Jbeta primers. The repertoire was sequenced with immunoSEQ multiplex PCR; TCRdb's copy has only in-frame clones and lacks some. The repertoire holds 170,000 or so clones, with around 81% as singletons. Sample: PBMCs. The receptor source for this set is a woman in her twenties or thirties in good health and CMV-seronegative.

The rearrangement links TRBV9 to TRBJ2-7; D is ambiguous. The germline V and J ends were trimmed by 0 bases and 1 base, with 5 bases remaining between them. This CDR3 is 13 amino acids long. Germline assignment: CDR1 SGDLS and CDR2 YYNGEE. This CDR3 is CASSVGPSYEQYF. The CDR3, as DNA: TGTGCCAGCAGCGTAGGGCCTTCCTACGAGCAGTACTTC.

This chain joins TRBV5-4 and TRBJ2-5; 8 bases are a match to TRBD1. Germline CDR1 reads SGHNT; CDR2 reads YYREEE (reference sequence). Unmatched junction bases numbered 8, after V lost 5 bases and J lost 2 bases. CDR3 length: 15 amino acids. The CDR3 region has the DNA TGTGCCAGCAGTCCTAGGACAGGGCCGCAAGAGACCCAGTACTTC. Protein sequence: CASSPRTGPQETQYF.

J is TRBJ1-5 and V is TRBV19; the match to TRBD1 covers 7 bases. CDR1 LNHDA and CDR2 SQIVND come from the germline V gene (reference sequence). The V gene end was trimmed by 7 bases and the J gene end by 5 bases; junction bases not matched to a gene: 14. CDR3 length: 16 amino acids. The CDR3 reads CASTQLAGGLDQPQHF. Here the CDR3 DNA reads TGTGCCAGTACCCAATTGGCAGGGGGTTTAGATCAGCCCCAGCATTTT.

V usage is TRBV7-2 and J usage is TRBJ1-6; 9 bases are a match to TRBD1. J gave up 5 bases and V 5 bases, and 4 bases lay outside the gene matches. The CDR3 has 15 residues. Germline V gene data show CDR1 as SGHTA and CDR2 as FQGNSA. The CDR3 DNA reads as TGTGCCAGCAGCCCGGGGACAGGGCATAATTCACCCCTCCACTTT. Translation: CASSPGTGHNSPLHF. Full variable domain (outside the CDR3, taken from reference TRBV7-2 and TRBJ1-6): GAGVSQSPSNKVTEKGKDVELRCDPISGHTALYWYRQSLGQGLEFLIYFQGNSAPDKSGLPSDRFSAERTGGSVSTLTIQRTQQEDSAVYLCASSPGTGHNSPLHFGNGTRLTVT.

V usage is TRBV28 and J usage is TRBJ1-6; 9 bases align to TRBD1. The length of the CDR3 is 15 residues. The germline V gene has CDR1 MDHEN and CDR2 SYDVKM. Losses at the gene ends were 3 bases for V and 3 bases for J; bases not matched to a gene: 0. As DNA, the CDR3 is TGTGCCAGCAGTTTGACAGGGGGCTATAATTCACCCCTCCACTTT. Protein sequence: CASSLTGGYNSPLHF. The full variable domain, completed using reference TRBV28 and TRBJ1-6, is DVKVTQSSRYLVKRTGEKVFLECVQDMDHENMFWYRQDPGLGLRLIYFSYDVKMKEKGDIPEGYSVSREKKERFSLILESASTNQTSMYLCASSLTGGYNSPLHFGNGTRLTVT.

The J gene is TRBJ1-4, the V gene TRBV9; D gene unclear. Trimming cost V 0 bases and J 5 bases, with 11 bases left between them. CDR1 is SGDLS and CDR2 is YYNGEE in the germline V gene. This CDR3 spans 15 amino acids. The CDR3 protein is CASSVAADTNEKLFF. The CDR3 nucleotides are TGTGCCAGCAGCGTAGCCGCCGATACAAATGAAAAACTGTTTTTT.

The chain links TRBV7-2 to TRBJ2-7; 7 nucleotides agree with TRBD1. The CDR3 length is 14 residues. CDR1 is SGHTA, CDR2 FQGNSA, per germline. With 4 bases clipped from V and 2 bases from J, the junction kept 5 bases outside the gene matches. The CDR3 DNA reads as TGTGCCAGCAGCTCTCAGGGGGTCACCTACGAGCAGTACTTC. Its protein is CASSSQGVTYEQYF.

The chain is built from TRBV27 and TRBJ2-5, with 7 nucleotides matching TRBD2. Germline-derived CDR1 and CDR2 are MNHEY and SMNVEV (reference sequence). The CDR3 loop spans 15 amino acids. V lost 8 bases, J lost 0 bases, and 9 bases stayed unmatched. For the CDR3, the DNA is TGTGCCAGCGGTCCGATCGGGACTAACCAAGAGACCCAGTACTTC. Protein sequence: CASGPIGTNQETQYF.

The chain joins TRBV9 to TRBJ2-1; 9 bases are a match to TRBD2. This CDR3 comprises 21 residues. CDR1 and CDR2 (germline): SGDLS, YYNGEE. Trimming removed 4 bases from V and 9 bases from J; junction bases left unmatched: 29. CDR3 region: CASSTLHFGAGLLREGGEQFF. CDR3 nucleotides: TGTGCCAGCAGCACGCTGCATTTTGGGGCAGGTTTACTGCGGGAGGGGGGTGAGCAGTTCTTC.

The chain has TRBV4-3 and TRBJ2-3; 8 positions agree with TRBD2. Trimming at V came to 1 base and at J to 6 bases, leaving 6 bases not matched to a gene. Germline values: CDR1 LGHNA, CDR2 YSLEER. The CDR3 covers 15 residues. CDR3 region: CASSQGRGAGDTQYF. The CDR3 DNA is TGCGCCAGCAGCCAAGGGCGGGGGGCGGGGGATACGCAGTATTTT.

Concerning this clone: One end of the junction varies from germline; a read error may be responsible. The V call is TRBV10-1, the J call TRBJ2-6; D is perhaps TRBD1 (6 bases). Germline V lookup: CDR1 WNHNN, CDR2 SYGVQD (reference sequence). This CDR3 contains 17 residues. The DNA for the CDR3 is TGCGCCAGCAGTGAGGCAGGGGAGCGCTCTGGGGCCAACGGCCTGACTTTC. Amino acids: CASSEAGERSGANGLTF.

This clone was detected only once. The V call is TRBV19, the J call TRBJ2-3, with 8 nucleotides matching TRBD1. J was trimmed by 1 base and V by 5 bases; bases with no gene match: 5. The CDR3 has 15 residues. Germline values: CDR1 LNHDA, CDR2 SQIVND (reference sequence). The CDR3 bases are TGTGCCAGTAGTGCTCCGGACAGGGGCACAGATACGCAGTATTTT. This encodes CASSAPDRGTDTQYF.

The genes are TRBV7-9 and TRBJ1-2, with TRBD1 identical over 12 bases. The CDR3 runs 19 residues. From germline, CDR1 is SEHNR and CDR2 FQNEAQ (reference sequence). V was clipped by 5 bases and J by 3 bases; unmatched bases: 16. CDR3 region: CASSARPDRDRGQYYGYTF. CDR3 coding DNA: TGTGCCAGCAGCGCACGCCCCGACCGGGACAGGGGGCAGTACTATGGCTACACCTTC.

The V call is TRBV7-6, the J call TRBJ2-7, with TRBD2 matching 8 bases. The V and J ends lost 5 bases and 4 bases, in that order; junction bases with no gene match: 10. Germline V lookup: CDR1 SGHVS, CDR2 FNYEAQ. There are 15 residues in the CDR3. In DNA, the CDR3 is TGTGCCAGCAGCCCGAGGTCAAGCGGGAGTTACGAGCAGTACTTC. Translating it yields CASSPRSSGSYEQYF.

This chain uses TRBV7-9 with TRBJ1-2; 11 bases map to TRBD1. This CDR3 is built from 16 residues. The V segment lost 1 base and the J segment 8 bases; nucleotides outside the gene matches: 9. Germline CDR1 is SEHNR and CDR2 is FQNEAQ (reference sequence). Written as DNA, the CDR3 is TGTGCCAGCAGCTTAGAGGGAGGACAGGGGGCGCGAGGCTACACCTTC. Translation gives CASSLEGGQGARGYTF.

CDR3 in DNA: TGCGCCAGCAGCTTGGCATGGGGGGAAGGTCGGACCGGGGAGCTGTTTTTT. Residues: CASSLAWGEGRTGELFF. This chain joins TRBV5-1 and TRBJ2-2, with D maybe TRBD2 (6 bases). The CDR3 is 17 amino acids. The ends were cut back, 0 bases at V and 5 bases at J, with 17 bases in the middle. Per germline, CDR1 SGHRS and CDR2 YFSETQ.

This clone was recorded only once. The J gene is TRBJ1-6, the V gene TRBV9; unclear D gene. Deletions cut 0 bases from V and 0 bases from J, with 7 bases between. Germline CDR1 reads SGDLS; CDR2 reads YYNGEE. The CDR3 has 16 residues. The CDR3 nucleotides are TGTGCCAGCAGCGTAGGGTGGCTCTCCTATAATTCACCCCTCCACTTT. Translated: CASSVGWLSYNSPLHF.

On this clone itself: This is likely a read error, given that the CDR3 carries no conserved phenylalanine or tryptophan at its end. V and J are TRBV13 and TRBJ2-7; tentatively, D is TRBD2 (6 bases). Germline V gene lookup returns CDR1 PRHDT and CDR2 FYEKMQ (reference sequence). Trimming stripped 5 bases from V and 8 bases from J, with 25 bases between. The CDR3 is 16 residues long. In DNA form, the CDR3 reads TGTGCCAGCAGCCATCTTAGTTCGGGGGAATCTACGCAGCAGTACCTC. It yields the protein CASSHLSSGESTQQYL.

This clone has only one observation. The chain has TRBV28 and TRBJ1-6, with 8 nucleotides matching TRBD1. Germline trimming cut 1 base from V and 9 bases from J; bases unmatched to any gene: 8. This CDR3 spans 16 amino acids. Per the germline V gene, CDR1 is MDHEN and CDR2 is SYDVKM. The CDR3 loop reads CASSLSPGQGSSPLHF. The CDR3 DNA is TGTGCCAGCAGTTTATCCCCCGGACAGGGTTCTTCACCCCTCCACTTT. Together with reference TRBV28 and TRBJ1-6, the CDR3 gives the full variable domain: DVKVTQSSRYLVKRTGEKVFLECVQDMDHENMFWYRQDPGLGLRLIYFSYDVKMKEKGDIPEGYSVSREKKERFSLILESASTNQTSMYLCASSLSPGQGSSPLHFGNGTRLTVT.

This chain connects TRBV7-2 to TRBJ2-7, with 8 nucleotides matching TRBD2. From germline, CDR1 is SGHTA and CDR2 FQGNSA. Trimming took 3 bases from V and 5 from J; bases not matched to a gene: 15. This CDR3 comprises 17 residues. As DNA, the CDR3 is TGTGCCAGCAGCTTCGACCACCGGGAGGGAATAAGGAACGAGCAGTACTTC. Translation gives CASSFDHREGIRNEQYF.

The chain carries TRBV6-1 and TRBJ2-5; D not certain. The CDR3 consists of 13 residues. The V and J ends lost 1 base and 2 bases respectively, with 5 bases between them. Germline CDR1 and CDR2: MNHNS and SASEGT. The CDR3 DNA reads TGTGCCAGCAGTGAAGGCGGACAAGAGACCCAGTACTTC. It is translated as CASSEGGQETQYF.

The chain recombines TRBV18 with TRBJ2-1; possibly TRBD1 for D (6 bases). Germline V gene lookup returns CDR1 KGHSH and CDR2 LQKENI. The CDR3 is made up of 13 amino acids. The V end lost 3 bases, the J end lost 8 bases, and 11 bases lay between the germline ends. DNA for the CDR3: TGTGCCAGCTCACCTTCCAGGGGTGATGAGCAGTTCTTC. Protein product: CASSPSRGDEQFF.

The rearrangement joins TRBV7-2 to TRBJ2-5; D is perhaps TRBD2 (6 bases). V was clipped by 2 bases and J by 7 bases, with 14 bases between them. The length of the CDR3 is 14 residues. Germline CDR1 SGHTA, CDR2 FQGNSA. CDR3 protein: CASSLSGLVATQYF. The CDR3 DNA follows: TGTGCCAGCAGCTTATCGGGACTCGTCGCGACCCAGTACTTC.

The table lists this clone with a few counts. The chain is built from TRBV15 and TRBJ2-5, with no clear D. The CDR3 length is 13 residues. V was pared by 4 bases and J by 4 bases, with 10 bases between. The germline CDR1 and CDR2 sequences are LNHNV and YYDKDF (reference sequence). The CDR3 region has the DNA TGTGCCACCAGCAACGGTTTTGGAGAGACCCAGTACTTC. This translates into CATSNGFGETQYF.

The rearrangement links TRBV7-2 to TRBJ2-1, with TRBD1 matching 7 bases. CDR3 length: 13 amino acids. Germline loops: CDR1 SGHTA, CDR2 FQGNSA. V was pared by 2 bases and J by 8 bases, with 3 bases of the junction left unmatched. The CDR3 loop is CASSLRGGDEQFF. CDR3 DNA: TGTGCCAGCAGCTTAAGAGGGGGCGATGAGCAGTTCTTC.

The table lists this clone with a few counts. V and J are TRBV6-5 and TRBJ2-3, with 8 bases fitting TRBD1. Germline-derived CDR1 and CDR2 are MNHEY and SVGAGI. This CDR3 is 12 amino acids long. Trimming took 11 bases from V and 2 from J; bases not matched to a gene: 3. Here the CDR3 reads CAAGQVTDTQYF. The CDR3, as DNA: TGTGCCGCGGGACAGGTCACAGATACGCAGTATTTT.

Concerning this clone: Germline is not matched at one junction end, which may reflect a read error. The chain employs TRBV4-2 and TRBJ2-6; possibly TRBD1 for D (5 bases). The CDR3 loop spans 16 amino acids. CDR1 and CDR2 (germline): LGHNA, YNFKEQ. The DNA of the CDR3 is TGTGCCAGCAGGCCCCTCGACAACTCTGGGGCCAACGGCCTGACTTTC. Its protein product is CASRPLDNSGANGLTF.

The CDR3 nucleotides read TGTGCCAGCAGCCAAACGGGGTTCCGGGAGCTGTTTTTT. Protein sequence: CASSQTGFRELFF. V gene TRBV14 combines with J gene TRBJ2-2, with D tentatively TRBD2 (5 bases). The CDR3 is 13 residues long. CDR1 is SGHDN and CDR2 is FVKESK in the germline V gene. Deletions cut 2 bases from V and 9 bases from J, with 10 bases between.

This chain links TRBV10-3 with TRBJ1-1; TRBD1 is a possible D gene (6 bases). Germline V gene lookup returns CDR1 ENHRY and CDR2 SYGVKD. Trimming removed 3 bases from V and 5 bases from J, with 10 bases in between. The CDR3 is 13 residues long. In nucleotides, the CDR3 is TGTGCCATCAGTGACCGAACAGGGACTGAAGCTTTCTTT. Amino acids: CAISDRTGTEAFF.